This T cell receptor (beta chain) was identified in a study of blood T cell repertoires in COVID-19. Study-level information: Acute and convalescent COVID-19 samples came from the United States, Italy and Spain. T cells, B-cell-depleted T cells, or PBMCs provided the cDNA or gDNA that served as material.

Per the original data handling: Nucleated cell counts were estimated from reference gene primer amplification. Some clones are missing from TCRdb's copy, which holds only in-frame ones; the method was immunoSEQ multiplex PCR. The V and J calls and clone size were taken over from that table, and D and trimming were inferred from the DNA. The sample holds 100,000 or so clones, approximately 89% seen once. Only one count was recorded for this clone. Germline V gene data show CDR1 as KGHSH and CDR2 as LQKENI. The length of the CDR3 is 14 residues. Trimming took 3 bases from V and 6 from J, leaving 15 bases between them.

The chain joins TRBV18 to TRBJ2-7; no definite D call. Sequencing was done on a sample of peripheral blood. This receptor was obtained from a human donor in a cohort sampled during active COVID-19. CDR3 in DNA: TGTGCCAGCTCACCGATTTACCAGTTGGTCGAGCAGTACTTC. Residues: CASSPIYQLVEQYF.